These 11 T cell receptor beta chains were sequenced from one sample in a study of blood T cell repertoires in COVID-19. TCRdb's copy holds only in-frame clones and misses some; the assay was immunoSEQ multiplex PCR. The table includes more than 85,000 clones, about 90% detected once. Sample: peripheral blood. The receptors were sampled from a man between 65 and 85 years old with acute or convalescent COVID-19.

The chain combines TRBV5-1 with TRBJ1-1; 8 bases map to TRBD1. The V gene end was trimmed by 0 bases and the J gene end by 1 base; junction bases not matched to a gene: 5. CDR3 length: 16 amino acids. The germline V gene has CDR1 SGHRS and CDR2 YFSETQ. The CDR3 coding sequence is TGCGCCAGCAGCTTGGGAACAGGGGGAACGAACACTGAAGCTTTCTTT. Amino acid sequence: CASSLGTGGTNTEAFF.

This clone showed up just a few times. The J gene is TRBJ1-1, the V gene TRBV7-8; 8 bases are shared with TRBD1. V was clipped by 4 bases and J by 9 bases; unmatched bases: 4. The CDR3 spans 12 residues. Germline V gene sequence: CDR1 SGHVS, CDR2 FQNEAQ. The CDR3 loop reads CASSYRTGQAFF. CDR3 nucleotide sequence: TGTGCCAGCAGCTACCGGACAGGGCAAGCTTTCTTT.

In its sample, this clone was seen once. J is TRBJ1-2 and V is TRBV28, with D possibly TRBD1 on 5 matching bases. The CDR3 loop spans 15 amino acids. Germline V CDR1 and CDR2: MDHEN, SYDVKM. The ends were cut back, 3 bases at V and 2 bases at J, with 13 bases in the middle. In DNA form, the CDR3 reads TGTGCCAGCAGTTTGGGGCCAAATCGGAACTATGGCTACACCTTC. Its protein product is CASSLGPNRNYGYTF.

The chain employs TRBV9 and TRBJ2-1; D ambiguous. This CDR3 contains 12 residues. The V gene's germline CDR1 is SGDLS and CDR2 YYNGEE. With 6 bases removed from V and 11 bases from J, the gap between germline ends came to 15 bases. The CDR3 DNA follows: TGTGCCAGCACCTCAACCGCGGTGCAGCAGTTCTTC. Its translation is CASTSTAVQQFF. The entire variable domain, with the rest obtained from reference TRBV9 and TRBJ2-1, is as follows: DSGVTQTPKHLITATGQRVTLRCSPRSGDLSVYWYQQSLDQGLQFLIQYYNGEERAKGNILERFSAQQFPDLHSELNLSSLELGDSALYFCASTSTAVQQFFGPGTRLTVL.

The CDR3 DNA reads as TGTGCCATCACGAATAGCGGGGGGCAGGATACGCAGTATTTT. Protein sequence: CAITNSGGQDTQYF. The chain links TRBV10-3 to TRBJ2-3; 10 nucleotides line up with TRBD2. V shed 7 bases and J 6 bases; nucleotides not matched to a gene: 7. Germline loops: CDR1 ENHRY, CDR2 SYGVKD. The CDR3 totals 14 residues.

The chain recombines TRBV19 with TRBJ1-1; 7 bases match TRBD1. Trimming cost V 6 bases and J 7 bases; bases outside gene matches: 11. The CDR3 contains 14 residues. Germline V gives CDR1 LNHDA, CDR2 SQIVND (reference sequence). CDR3 DNA: TGTGCCAGTAGCACCTGGACCCGGGACAGTGAAGCTTTCTTT. This encodes CASSTWTRDSEAFF.

This chain joins TRBV5-1 and TRBJ1-5, with D possibly TRBD1 on 5 matching bases. CDR3 length equals 13 residues. V lost 0 bases to trimming and J lost 8 bases, with 9 bases between them. Germline CDR1 reads SGHRS; CDR2 reads YFSETQ. The CDR3, as DNA: TGCGCCAGCAGCTTGGGCCCGGGGGAGCCCCAGCATTTT. Its protein is CASSLGPGEPQHF. Based on the CDR3 plus reference TRBV5-1 and TRBJ1-5, the full variable domain is KAGVTQTPRYLIKTRGQQVTLSCSPISGHRSVSWYQQTPGQGLQFLFEYFSETQRNKGNFPGRFSGRQFSNSRSEMNVSTLELGDSALYLCASSLGPGEPQHFGDGTRLSIL.

This clone was detected only once. The gene calls are TRBV6-5 and TRBJ1-3; D is perhaps TRBD1 (6 bases). CDR3 length: 15 residues. Trimming removed 5 bases from V and 5 bases from J, with 16 bases in between. Germline V gene lookup returns CDR1 MNHEY and CDR2 SVGAGI. This CDR3 reads CASSMTPDRRNTIYF. In DNA form, the CDR3 reads TGTGCCAGCAGTATGACCCCGGACAGACGAAACACCATATATTTT.

The chain links TRBV6-5 to TRBJ1-5, with 11 bases aligning to TRBD1. Germline V lookup: CDR1 MNHEY, CDR2 SVGAGI. V was clipped by 7 bases and J by 6 bases; unmatched bases: 5. This CDR3 has 14 amino acids. This chain's CDR3 is CASTWTGGVQPQHF. The DNA of the CDR3 is TGTGCCAGCACGTGGACAGGGGGCGTTCAGCCCCAGCATTTT.

This chain joins TRBV15 and TRBJ1-6; the D is unclear. The CDR3 is 13 amino acids. Trimming left V 0 bases short and J 6 bases short, with 3 bases between. Germline V CDR1 and CDR2: LNHNV, YYDKDF (reference sequence). CDR3 nucleotides: TGTGCCACCAGCAGAGATCTTAATTCACCCCTCCACTTT. Translated, it gives CATSRDLNSPLHF.

The chain couples TRBV27 to TRBJ1-1; no firm D call. Germline V lookup: CDR1 MNHEY, CDR2 SMNVEV (reference sequence). The germline V and J ends were trimmed by 7 bases and 1 base, with 16 bases remaining between them. The CDR3 has 15 residues. This CDR3 is CASTLEPGGNTEAFF. Here the CDR3 DNA reads TGTGCCAGCACCCTTGAGCCGGGAGGGAACACTGAAGCTTTCTTT.